This entry lists 10 T cell receptor beta chains sequenced from one sample in a study of cytomegalovirus exposure and HLA in healthy donors. The assay was immunoSEQ multiplex PCR, and TCRdb's table has in-frame clones only and misses some. The sample includes some 250,000 clones, less than 95% of them seen just once. Sequencing was carried out using PBMCs. The receptors originated from a woman aged 25 to 39 in good health and CMV-seronegative.

In nucleotides, the CDR3 is TGTGCTAGTGGATTCAGGGTAGGGAACAATGAGCAGTTCTTC. It encodes CASGFRVGNNEQFF. The chain has TRBV12-5 and TRBJ2-1; possible D gene TRBD1, 5 bases. The CDR3 length is 14 residues. CDR1 and CDR2 (germline): LGHNT, FRNRAP. V was pared by 6 bases and J by 5 bases, with 14 bases between. The complete variable domain, with remaining parts taken from reference TRBV12-5 and TRBJ2-1, reads DARVTQTPRHKVTEMGQEVTMRCQPILGHNTVFWYRQTMMQGLELLAYFRNRAPLDDSGMPKDRFSAEMPDATLATLKIQPSEPRDSAVYFCASGFRVGNNEQFFGPGTRLTVL.

The chain combines TRBV6-5 with TRBJ2-6; no definite D call. Germline V gives CDR1 MNHEY, CDR2 SVGAGI. The CDR3 has 15 amino acids. Trimming cost V 7 bases and J 0 bases, with 10 bases left between them. The CDR3 protein is CASIGSFSGANVLTF. Written as DNA, the CDR3 is TGTGCCAGCATAGGCAGCTTCTCTGGGGCCAACGTCCTGACTTTC.

V and J are TRBV21-1 and TRBJ2-7; the table's D call, TRBD1, has no DNA check behind it. TRBV21-1 represents a pseudogene. This CDR3 is 18 amino acids long. CDR3 residues: CASSKSNTGTGITYEQYF. The CDR3 DNA reads as TGTGCCAGCAGCAAAAGCAACACCGGGACAGGGATCACGTACGAGCAGTACTTC.

The chain couples TRBV19 to TRBJ1-5; TRBD1 is a possible D gene (5 bases). Germline loops: CDR1 LNHDA, CDR2 SQIVND (reference sequence). V lost 6 bases, J lost 1 base, and 10 bases lay in between. This CDR3 contains 14 residues. The chain's CDR3 is CASRTGGSNQPQHF. CDR3 coding DNA: TGTGCCAGTAGGACGGGGGGGAGCAATCAGCCCCAGCATTTT.

V and J are TRBV19 and TRBJ2-7; D is perhaps TRBD1 or TRBD2 (5 bases each). Germline CDR1 is LNHDA and CDR2 is SQIVND (reference sequence). V shed 6 bases and J shed 6 bases, with 9 bases lying between them. This CDR3 has 11 amino acids. This chain's CDR3 is CASSRDGEQYF. In DNA, the CDR3 is TGTGCCAGTAGCCGGGACGGCGAGCAGTACTTC.

The chain recombines TRBV11-3 with TRBJ1-4; 7 bases align to TRBD1. The junction had 4 bases not matched to a gene; V was cut back by 3 bases and J by 6 bases. This CDR3 has 14 amino acids. Germline V CDR1 and CDR2: SGHNT, YENEEA. The CDR3 loop is CASSLRGGDEKLFF. The CDR3 DNA reads TGTGCCAGCAGCTTGAGAGGGGGCGATGAAAAACTGTTTTTT. Using reference TRBV11-3 and TRBJ1-4 for the parts outside the CDR3, the full variable domain is EAGVVQSPRYKIIEKKQPVAFWCNPISGHNTLYWYLQNLGQGPELLIRYENEEAVDDSQLPKDRFSAERLKGVDSTLKIQPAELGDSAVYLCASSLRGGDEKLFFGSGTQLSVL.

This clone has more than one count but fewer than ten. CDR3 DNA: TGTGCCAGCAGTGGGGCCCGGGATCAGCCCCAGCATTTT. This sequence encodes CASSGARDQPQHF. The rearrangement links TRBV27 to TRBJ1-5, with D perhaps matching TRBD1 (5 bases). Germline V gene lookup returns CDR1 MNHEY and CDR2 SMNVEV (reference sequence). Trimming left V 5 bases short and J 5 bases short, with 10 bases between. The CDR3 covers 13 residues.

The chain is built from TRBV25-1 and TRBJ2-2; D is undetermined. V lost 2 bases to trimming and J lost 0 bases, with 4 bases between them. Germline values: CDR1 MGHDK, CDR2 SYGVNS. This CDR3 is 14 amino acids long. CDR3 nucleotides: TGTGCCAGCAGTGAACTGGCGAACACCGGGGAGCTGTTTTTT. It translates to CASSELANTGELFF.

The chain combines TRBV28 with TRBJ2-7; 8 nucleotides match TRBD1. The trim removed 1 base at V and 1 base at J, leaving 3 bases unmatched. Per the germline V gene, CDR1 is MDHEN and CDR2 is SYDVKM. This CDR3 comprises 15 residues. CDR3 region: CASSLSGTGSYEQYF. Here the CDR3 DNA reads TGTGCCAGCAGTTTATCCGGGACAGGATCCTACGAGCAGTACTTC.

V and J are TRBV27 and TRBJ2-1; no reliable D call. V lost 3 bases, J lost 9 bases, and 9 bases lay in between. The CDR3 contains 12 residues. CDR1 and CDR2 from the germline V gene are MNHEY and SMNVEV (reference sequence). CDR3 sequence: CASSFRLGEQFF. The CDR3 nucleotides are TGTGCCAGCAGTTTCCGATTAGGTGAGCAGTTCTTC.